This T cell receptor (beta chain) was documented in a study of graft-versus-host responses after intestinal transplantation. Study-wide background: Tacrolimus plus steroids were given to all recipients for two to three years, preceded by anti-thymocyte globulin induction.

As concerns this clone: What it binds is unknown.

TCRdb's copy holds only in-frame clones and misses some; the assay was immunoSEQ multiplex PCR. Of 84,000 or so clones in the sample, roughly 80% were seen once. Looked up from germline, CDR1 is SGHRS and CDR2 is YFSETQ. CDR3 length: 15 amino acids. The junction had 5 bases not matched to a gene; V was cut back by 2 bases and J by 2 bases. General study points: GvH clonotypes were identified within recipient marrow, with a subset emerging first in ileum or blood. There was an association between peak levels of circulating GvH clones and early post-transplant HvG declines.

The receptor's source is a human donor who received an intestinal transplant. Sequenced here: unstimulated CD4+ T cells sorted from spleen or lymph node cells, sampled before intestinal transplant. The V call is TRBV5-1, the J call TRBJ2-3; 7 positions match TRBD1. CDR3 region: CASSFQGQHTDTQYF. Written as DNA, the CDR3 is TGCGCCAGCAGCTTTCAGGGACAGCACACAGATACGCAGTATTTT.